The TCR beta chain under discussion was sequenced for a study of metastatic and nonmetastatic thyroid tumors (TCRdb year 2020). Broadly, across the study: Repertoires were compared across peripheral blood and tumor or nodule tissue samples from malignant and benign thyroid patients.

No patient had received any treatment before thyroid surgery. Patient clinical samples collected from about 2011 to 2018 were retrospectively analysed using T-cell receptor beta sequencing. Including the terminal cysteine and phenylalanine, the CDR3 comprises 15 residues. The retained sequence is limited to the CDR3, 45 bases, with the frame set at the first base. CDR1 and CDR2 (SEHNR, FQNEAQ) derive from the germline V gene (reference sequence). What the study reported, not specific to this receptor: In both blood and tumor samples, malignant tumors were reported to have significantly higher TCR beta diversity than benign nodules.

As to this clone: The target of this receptor is not known. The junction shows a germline mismatch at one end, possibly a read error.

The library was built by means of PCR. Sequencing used an Illumina HiSeq 4000. High-throughput sequencing was used to profile the TCR beta-chain CDR3 region of each patient. Regarding the original processing steps: A classifier to discriminate distant-metastatic papillary thyroid cancer patients was built from CDR3 differences across clinicopathological groups. The Shannon index was used to assess repertoire diversity, and the Morisita-Horn index was used to assess tumor-blood repertoire similarity. The public sequencing data were trimmed at Q25 with fastp and processed into clonotypes with MiXCR by TCRdb, which kept only in-frame beta chains. The V and J calls were determined by TCRdb, not by the authors. This sample has 15,000 to 25,000 clones in its table, and 25% to 30% of those were observed once. The ten top clones hold roughly 3.3% of the sample.

Sequencing was performed on blood. This chain joins TRBV7-9 to TRBJ2-5; the best D guess is TRBD2, with 7 bases matching. The receptor's source is a male donor with papillary thyroid cancer or a benign thyroid nodule (not recorded which). Some clones in this sample may be carry-over from other donors' samples. The sequenced DNA: TGCGCCAGCAGCACCCGGGGGAGGGGGCAAGAGACCCAGTACTTC. Its product reads: CASSTRGRGQETQYF.